Listed below are T cell receptor beta chains from one sample, sequenced in a study of beta chain features in type 1 diabetes. Sequenced by immunoSEQ multiplex PCR; TCRdb stores in-frame clones only, minus some. Seen here are about 340,000 clones, roughly 8% observed once, and the top ten hold approximately 0.44%. Sequencing was performed on central memory CD4+ T cells from blood. These receptors originate from a woman aged 18-35 years in good health. CDR3s include the opening cysteine and the closing phenylalanine or tryptophan. Fields, in order: D gene, V gene, clone size, CDR3 protein. A D gene is named only where the DNA matches it firmly. The listing skips clone size in some rows; elsewhere it reads once, few, many or a size class.

TRBD1	TRBV9	-	CASSVAGSGQAEQYF
-	TRBV6-6	-	CASSHGPTYEQYF
-	TRBV18	-	CASSPSRNTGELFF
-	TRBV5-7	-	CASSLAVKEGGYEQYF
TRBD2	TRBV11-2	few	CASSREWTRNTGELFF
-	TRBV7-9	few	CASSPRGWKAAETQYF
-	TRBV6-5	few	CASSYSKGYEQFF
-	TRBV29-1	few	CSAAKGLYYEQYF
-	TRBV6-1	few	CASSAGGGTGELFF
-	TRBV7-2	few	CASSLQGPGLYEQYF
-	TRBV9	few	CASSEGGDSRVAFF
-	TRBV7-2	-	CASSLDPGRNYEQYF
-	TRBV27	few	CASKLRGGNTIYF
-	TRBV6-5	many	CASSYGSSGNTIYF
-	TRBV7-3	-	CASSLSGRSSSPLHF
TRBD1	TRBV5-4	-	CASSLLSGGRDTQYF
TRBD1	TRBV5-4	few	CASSLAGQGSSDTQYF
TRBD2	TRBV7-2	few	CASSQGLAGTYEQYF
TRBD1	TRBV19	-	CASSKGTGDSNQPQHF
-	TRBV4-1	few	CASSQWPGGIETQYF
TRBD1	TRBV29-1	few	CSVEGLTGQGFPRQFF
TRBD1	TRBV6-6	many	CASSYPQGAKATIYF
TRBD2	TRBV5-4	many	CASSSHLAGAGADTQYF
-	TRBV4-2	few	CASSQVASGVIYEQYF
TRBD1	TRBV7-2	-	CASSSNRGDTEAFF
-	TRBV29-1	few	CSAGDSPGTTNGYTF
TRBD1	TRBV5-4	-	CASSQGQGRNEQFF
TRBD1	TRBV7-6	many	CASSSVPGQGEKLFF
-	TRBV4-2	few	CASSTSGNYEQYF
-	TRBV15	few	CATSSEGPGEQFF
TRBD2	TRBV18	-	CASSRKQREGRNEQFF
-	TRBV13	many	CASRIWNEQFF
TRBD1	TRBV6-6	-	CASSYRGRNEQFF
-	TRBV19	few	CASSTGFLMNTEAFF
-	TRBV29-1	-	CSVRGRRNTEAFF
-	TRBV7-8	many	CASSLDQDNRPQHF
-	TRBV11-2	-	CASSQEPGTHNEQFF
TRBD1	TRBV7-2	few	CASQIDRDFEKLFF
-	TRBV11-2	-	CASSLGGWGLNNEQFF
-	TRBV15	few	CATSRDTYRGIDEQFF